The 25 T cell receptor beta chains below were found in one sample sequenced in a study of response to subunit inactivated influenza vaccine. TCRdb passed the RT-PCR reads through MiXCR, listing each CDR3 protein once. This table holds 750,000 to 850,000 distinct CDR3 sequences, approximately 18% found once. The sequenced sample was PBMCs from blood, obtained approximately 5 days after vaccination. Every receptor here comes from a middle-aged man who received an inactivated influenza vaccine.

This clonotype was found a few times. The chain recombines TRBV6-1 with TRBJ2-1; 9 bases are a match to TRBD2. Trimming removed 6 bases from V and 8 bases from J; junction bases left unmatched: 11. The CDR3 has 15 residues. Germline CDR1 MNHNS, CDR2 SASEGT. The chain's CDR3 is CASSSSGRGLYEQFF. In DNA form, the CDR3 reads TGTGCCAGCAGCAGTAGCGGGAGAGGGCTTTATGAGCAGTTCTTC.

The CDR3 sequence: CASSSQDRIRRFGKNIQYF. The CDR3 DNA sequence: TGTGCCAGCAGCTCCCAGGACAGGATTAGAAGATTTGGCAAAAACATTCAGTACTTC. The chain has TRBV11-2 and TRBJ2-4, with 7 nucleotides matching TRBD1. The germline CDR1 and CDR2 sequences are SGHAT and FQNNGV. The trim removed 4 bases at V and 3 bases at J, leaving 18 bases unmatched. CDR3 length: 19 residues.

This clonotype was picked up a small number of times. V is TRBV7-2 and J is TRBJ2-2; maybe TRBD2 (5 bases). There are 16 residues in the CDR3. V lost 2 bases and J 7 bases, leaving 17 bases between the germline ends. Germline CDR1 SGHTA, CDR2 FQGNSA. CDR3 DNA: TGTGCCAGCAGCTTATTTCGCACTAGTAAGGTCGGGGAGCTGTTTTTT. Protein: CASSLFRTSKVGELFF.

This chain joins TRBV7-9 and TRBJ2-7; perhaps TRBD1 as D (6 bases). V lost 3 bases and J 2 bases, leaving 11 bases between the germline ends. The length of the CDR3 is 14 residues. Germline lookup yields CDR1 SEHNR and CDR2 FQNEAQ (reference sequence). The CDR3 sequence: CASSFGTPTYEQYF. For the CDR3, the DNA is TGTGCCAGCAGCTTCGGGACACCCACCTACGAGCAGTACTTC.

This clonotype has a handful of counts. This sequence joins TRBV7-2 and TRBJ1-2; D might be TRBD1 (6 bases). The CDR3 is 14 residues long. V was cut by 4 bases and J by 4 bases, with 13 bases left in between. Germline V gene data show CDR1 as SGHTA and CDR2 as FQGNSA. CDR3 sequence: CASSSFRGSYGYTF. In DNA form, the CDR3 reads TGTGCCAGCAGCTCGTTCAGGGGTTCCTATGGCTACACCTTC.

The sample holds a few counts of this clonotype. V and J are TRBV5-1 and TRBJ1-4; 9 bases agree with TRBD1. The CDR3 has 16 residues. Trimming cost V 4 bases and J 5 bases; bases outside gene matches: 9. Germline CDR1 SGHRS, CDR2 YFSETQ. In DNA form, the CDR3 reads TGCGCCAGCAGCCCGGGACAGGGTTTAGGAAATGAAAAACTGTTTTTT. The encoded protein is CASSPGQGLGNEKLFF.

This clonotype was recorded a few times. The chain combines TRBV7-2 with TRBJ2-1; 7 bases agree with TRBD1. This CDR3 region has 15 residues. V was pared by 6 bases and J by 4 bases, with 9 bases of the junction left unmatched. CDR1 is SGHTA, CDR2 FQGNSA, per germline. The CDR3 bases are TGTGCCAGCAGTACACAGGGGTTAGGGTACAATGAGCAGTTCTTC. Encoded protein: CASSTQGLGYNEQFF.

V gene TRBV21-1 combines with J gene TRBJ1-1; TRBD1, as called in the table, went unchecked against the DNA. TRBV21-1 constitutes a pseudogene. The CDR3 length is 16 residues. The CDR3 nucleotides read TGTGCCAGCAGCAAAATCTGCGACCGTAGGGGAACTGAAGCTTTCTTT. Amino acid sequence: CASSKICDRRGTEAFF.

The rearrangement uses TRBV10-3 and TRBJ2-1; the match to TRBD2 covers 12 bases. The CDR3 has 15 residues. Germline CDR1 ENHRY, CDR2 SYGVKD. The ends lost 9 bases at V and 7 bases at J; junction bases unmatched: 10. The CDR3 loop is CAILAGTSGLNEQFF. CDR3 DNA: TGTGCCATATTAGCCGGGACTAGCGGGTTAAATGAGCAGTTCTTC.

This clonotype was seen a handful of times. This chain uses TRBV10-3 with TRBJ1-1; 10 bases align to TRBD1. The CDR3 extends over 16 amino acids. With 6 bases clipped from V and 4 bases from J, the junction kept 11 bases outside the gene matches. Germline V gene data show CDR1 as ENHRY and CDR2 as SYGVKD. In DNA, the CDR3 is TGTGCCATCAGACAAACCGGGACAGGGGCAGCCACTGAAGCTTTCTTT. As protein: CAIRQTGTGAATEAFF.

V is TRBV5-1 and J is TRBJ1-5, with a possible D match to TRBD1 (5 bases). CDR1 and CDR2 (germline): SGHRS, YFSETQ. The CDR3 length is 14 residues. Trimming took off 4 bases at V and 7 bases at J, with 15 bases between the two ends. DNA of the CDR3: TGCGCCAGCAGCCTGATGGGGGACGGGCAGCCCCAGCATTTT. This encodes CASSLMGDGQPQHF.

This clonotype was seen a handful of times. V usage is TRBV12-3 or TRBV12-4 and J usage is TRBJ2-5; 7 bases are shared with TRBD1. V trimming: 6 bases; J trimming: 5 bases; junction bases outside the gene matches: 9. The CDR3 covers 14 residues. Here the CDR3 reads CASSPGTARETQYF. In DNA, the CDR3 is TGTGCCAGCAGCCCCGGGACAGCCCGGGAGACCCAGTACTTC.

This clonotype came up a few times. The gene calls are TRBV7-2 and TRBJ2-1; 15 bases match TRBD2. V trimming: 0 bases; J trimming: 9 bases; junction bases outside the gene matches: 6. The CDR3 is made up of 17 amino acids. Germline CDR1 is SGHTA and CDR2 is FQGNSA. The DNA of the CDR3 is TGTGCCAGCAGCTTAGCGGGACTAGCGGGAGGAGGTGGTGAGCAGTTCTTC. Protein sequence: CASSLAGLAGGGGEQFF.

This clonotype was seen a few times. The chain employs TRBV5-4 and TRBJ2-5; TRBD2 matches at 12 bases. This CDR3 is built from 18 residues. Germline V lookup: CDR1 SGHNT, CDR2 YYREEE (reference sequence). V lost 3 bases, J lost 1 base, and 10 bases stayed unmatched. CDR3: CASSSGTSGRRSQETQYF. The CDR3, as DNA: TGTGCCAGCAGCTCCGGTACTAGCGGGAGGCGTTCCCAAGAGACCCAGTACTTC.

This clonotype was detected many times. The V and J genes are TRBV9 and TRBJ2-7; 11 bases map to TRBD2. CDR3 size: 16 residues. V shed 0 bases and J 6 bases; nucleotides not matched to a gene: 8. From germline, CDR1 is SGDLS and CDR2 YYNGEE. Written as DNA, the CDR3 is TGTGCCAGCAGCGTAGACCCTAGCGGGAGGCTAAGCGAGCAGTACTTC. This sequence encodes CASSVDPSGRLSEQYF.

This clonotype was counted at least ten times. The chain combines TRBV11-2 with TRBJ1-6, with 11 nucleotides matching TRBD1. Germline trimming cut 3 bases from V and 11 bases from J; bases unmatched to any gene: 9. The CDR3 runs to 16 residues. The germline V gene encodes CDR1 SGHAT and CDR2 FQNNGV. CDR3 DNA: TGTGCCAGCAGCTTGGGCGGGACAGGGGGAACTACACCCCTCCACTTT. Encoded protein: CASSLGGTGGTTPLHF.

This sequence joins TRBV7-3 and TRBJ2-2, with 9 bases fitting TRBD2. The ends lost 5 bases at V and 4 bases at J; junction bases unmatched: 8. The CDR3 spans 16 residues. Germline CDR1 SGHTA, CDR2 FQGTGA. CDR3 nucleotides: TGTGCCAGCAGCGTAGGGGTAGCGGGGGCCACCGGGGAGCTGTTTTTT. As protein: CASSVGVAGATGELFF.

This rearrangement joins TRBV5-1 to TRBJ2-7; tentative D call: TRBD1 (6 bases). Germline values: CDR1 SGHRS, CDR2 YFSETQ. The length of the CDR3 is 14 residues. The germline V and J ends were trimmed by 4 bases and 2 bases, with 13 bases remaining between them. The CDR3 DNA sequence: TGCGCCAGCAGCCCACAGGGTAAGGCCTACGAGCAGTACTTC. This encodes CASSPQGKAYEQYF.

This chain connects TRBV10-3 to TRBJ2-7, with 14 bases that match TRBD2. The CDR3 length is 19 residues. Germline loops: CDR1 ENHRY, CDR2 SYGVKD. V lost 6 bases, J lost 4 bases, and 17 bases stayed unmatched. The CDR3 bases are TGTGCCATCAGCCAACGACTAGCGGGAGGGACCGCAGGGATGTACGAGCAGTACTTC. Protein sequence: CAISQRLAGGTAGMYEQYF.

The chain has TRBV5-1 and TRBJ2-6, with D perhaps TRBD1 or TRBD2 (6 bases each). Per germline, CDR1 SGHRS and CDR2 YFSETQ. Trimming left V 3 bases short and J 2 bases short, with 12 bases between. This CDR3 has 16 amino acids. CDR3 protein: CASSSGDTAGANVLTF. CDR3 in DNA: TGCGCCAGCAGCTCGGGGGACACAGCTGGGGCCAACGTCCTGACTTTC.

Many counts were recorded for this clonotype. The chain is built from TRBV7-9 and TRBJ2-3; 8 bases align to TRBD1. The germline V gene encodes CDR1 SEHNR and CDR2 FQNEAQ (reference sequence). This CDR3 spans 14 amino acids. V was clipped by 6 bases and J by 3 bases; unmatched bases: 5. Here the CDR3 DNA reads TGTGCCAGCAGTCGGACAGGGAGGACAGATACGCAGTATTTT. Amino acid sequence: CASSRTGRTDTQYF.

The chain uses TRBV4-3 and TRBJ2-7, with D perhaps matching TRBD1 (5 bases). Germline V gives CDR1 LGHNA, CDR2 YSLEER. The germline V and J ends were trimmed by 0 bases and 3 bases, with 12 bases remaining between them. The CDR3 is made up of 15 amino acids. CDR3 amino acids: CASSQDAQGDYEQYF. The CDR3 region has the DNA TGCGCCAGCAGCCAAGATGCCCAGGGTGACTACGAGCAGTACTTC.

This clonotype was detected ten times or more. The CDR3 loop is CASSLVAGVETQYF. The CDR3 nucleotides read TGTGCCAGCAGCTTAGTGGCGGGAGTAGAGACCCAGTACTTC. This rearrangement joins TRBV7-2 to TRBJ2-5, with 7 bases fitting TRBD2. CDR1 SGHTA and CDR2 FQGNSA come from the germline V gene. This CDR3 region has 14 residues. V was clipped by 1 base and J by 4 bases; unmatched bases: 3.

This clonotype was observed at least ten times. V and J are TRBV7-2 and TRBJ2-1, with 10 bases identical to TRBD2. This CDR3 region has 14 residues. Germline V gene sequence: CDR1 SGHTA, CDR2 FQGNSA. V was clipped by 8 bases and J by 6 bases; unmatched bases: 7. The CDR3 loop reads CASVSSGGVNEQFF. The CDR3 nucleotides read TGTGCCAGCGTGTCTAGCGGGGGAGTCAATGAGCAGTTCTTC. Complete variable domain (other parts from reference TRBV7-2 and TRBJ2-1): GAGVSQSPSNKVTEKGKDVELRCDPISGHTALYWYRQSLGQGLEFLIYFQGNSAPDKSGLPSDRFSAERTGGSVSTLTIQRTQQEDSAVYLCASVSSGGVNEQFFGPGTRLTVL.

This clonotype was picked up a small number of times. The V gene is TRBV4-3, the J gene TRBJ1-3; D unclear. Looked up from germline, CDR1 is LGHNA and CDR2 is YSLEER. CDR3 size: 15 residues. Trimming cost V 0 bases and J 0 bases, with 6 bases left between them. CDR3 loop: CASSQDGTSGNTIYF. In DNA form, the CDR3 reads TGCGCCAGCAGCCAAGATGGTACCTCTGGAAACACCATATATTTT.